This is a list of T cell receptor beta chains from one sample in a study of blood T cell repertoires in COVID-19. Produced via immunoSEQ multiplex PCR; TCRdb's table is partial and in-frame only. The repertoire has 50,000 to 70,000 clones, approximately 84% of them found once; the top ten carry roughly a tenth. Input material: peripheral blood. These receptors were collected from a man older than 75 with COVID-19, enrolled during active disease. Each CDR3 is given with its conserved first and last residue. The order of the fields is V gene, J gene, D gene, clone size, CDR3 DNA, CDR3 protein. The D gene is left open where the match is weak. Some rows mark clone size as missing; the rest say once, few, many or name a class of expanded clone.

V: TRBV5-6
J: TRBJ1-4
D: -
size: -
DNA: TGTGCCAGCAGCTTCGGGGGGGAAAAACTGTTTTTT
CDR3: CASSFGGEKLFF

V: TRBV28
J: TRBJ1-6
D: -
size: -
DNA: TGTGCCAGCAGTCCAGGAAGAGAAAATTCACCCCTCCACTTT
CDR3: CASSPGRENSPLHF

V: TRBV4-2
J: TRBJ2-1
D: -
size: few
DNA: TGTGCCAGCAGCGGCGGAAGGGGAAGCGCCTACAATGAGCAGTTCTTC
CDR3: CASSGGRGSAYNEQFF

V: TRBV29-1
J: TRBJ1-5
D: TRBD1
size: -
DNA: TGCAGCGTTGGACAGGGCAGCAATCAGCCCCAGCATTTT
CDR3: CSVGQGSNQPQHF

V: TRBV11-3
J: TRBJ2-3
D: -
size: -
DNA: TGTGCCAGCAGCTACCGGGTCCCCACAGATACGCAGTATTTT
CDR3: CASSYRVPTDTQYF

V: TRBV7-2
J: TRBJ2-5
D: -
size: -
DNA: TGTGCCAGCAGCTTATTACCGGGAGAGGGTGAGACCCAGTACTTC
CDR3: CASSLLPGEGETQYF

V: TRBV2
J: TRBJ2-2
D: TRBD1
size: -
DNA: TGTGCCAGCACGGACAGGGTCACCGGGGAGCTGTTTTTT
CDR3: CASTDRVTGELFF

V: TRBV6-5
J: TRBJ2-1
D: -
size: -
DNA: TGTGCCACCCAACAGGCCTACAATGAGCAGTTCTTC
CDR3: CATQQAYNEQFF

V: TRBV7-8
J: TRBJ2-3
D: -
size: once
DNA: TGTGCCAGCAGCCTACCGTATGAAGGGGTTGGGACAGATACGCAGTATTTT
CDR3: CASSLPYEGVGTDTQYF

V: TRBV30
J: TRBJ2-2
D: -
size: few
DNA: TGTGCCTGGAGTATTGACTCCGGGGAGCTGTTTTTT
CDR3: CAWSIDSGELFF

V: TRBV7-9
J: TRBJ2-1
D: TRBD1
size: -
DNA: TGTGCCAGCAGCCCGGTGGGACAGGGGGCTTACAATGAGCAGTTCTTC
CDR3: CASSPVGQGAYNEQFF

V: TRBV30
J: TRBJ2-6
D: -
size: -
DNA: TGTGCCTGGAGAGCCTCTGGGGCCAACGTCCTGACTTTC
CDR3: CAWRASGANVLTF

V: TRBV27
J: TRBJ2-2
D: TRBD2
size: -
DNA: TGTGCCAGCAGTTCGGGACTAGCGGGAGTTGACGGGGAGCTGTTTTTT
CDR3: CASSSGLAGVDGELFF

V: TRBV9
J: TRBJ2-1
D: TRBD2
size: few
DNA: TGTGCCAGCAGCGCCAAGGGACTAGCGGGAGGTTACAATGAGCAGTTCTTC
CDR3: CASSAKGLAGGYNEQFF